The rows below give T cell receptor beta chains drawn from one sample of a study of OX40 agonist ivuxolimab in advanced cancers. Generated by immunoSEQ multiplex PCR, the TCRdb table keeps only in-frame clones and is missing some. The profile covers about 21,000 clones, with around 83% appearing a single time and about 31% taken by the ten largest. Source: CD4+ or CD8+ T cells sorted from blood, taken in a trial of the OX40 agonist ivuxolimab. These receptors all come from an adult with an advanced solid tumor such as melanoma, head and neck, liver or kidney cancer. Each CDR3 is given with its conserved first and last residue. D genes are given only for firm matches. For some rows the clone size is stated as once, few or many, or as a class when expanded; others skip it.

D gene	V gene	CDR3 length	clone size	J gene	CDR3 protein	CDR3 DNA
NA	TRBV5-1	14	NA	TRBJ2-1	CASSLWTAHNEQFF	TGCGCCAGCAGCTTGTGGACAGCTCACAATGAGCAGTTCTTC
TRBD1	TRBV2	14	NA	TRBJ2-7	CASIYRGFTYEQYF	TGTGCCAGCATCTACAGGGGGTTTACCTACGAGCAGTACTTC
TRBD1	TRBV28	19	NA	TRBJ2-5	CASSLGTGDPGTLRETQYF	TGTGCCAGCAGTTTGGGGACAGGGGACCCCGGGACGCTACGGGAGACCCAGTACTTC
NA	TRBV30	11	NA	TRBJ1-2	CAWTVGYGYTF	TGTGCCTGGACAGTTGGTTATGGCTACACCTTC
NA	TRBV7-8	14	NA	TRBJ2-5	CASSLDGRQETQYF	TGTGCCAGCAGCTTAGATGGCAGACAAGAGACCCAGTACTTC
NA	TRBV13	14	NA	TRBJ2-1	CASSLGEGPGEQFF	TGTGCCAGCAGCTTAGGGGAGGGCCCCGGTGAGCAGTTCTTC
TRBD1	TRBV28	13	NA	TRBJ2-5	CASRDRGRETQYF	TGTGCCAGCAGGGACAGGGGGCGTGAGACCCAGTACTTC
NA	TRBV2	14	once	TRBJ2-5	CASTPRGTQETQYF	TGTGCCAGCACCCCTAGGGGGACACAAGAGACCCAGTACTTC
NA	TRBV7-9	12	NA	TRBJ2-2	CASSWGSGELFF	TGTGCCAGCAGCTGGGGATCCGGGGAGCTGTTTTTT
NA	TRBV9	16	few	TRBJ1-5	CASSVEERRGNQPQHF	TGTGCCAGCAGCGTAGAGGAGCGAAGGGGCAATCAGCCCCAGCATTTT
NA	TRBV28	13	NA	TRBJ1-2	CASSLGGNYGYTF	TGTGCCAGCAGTTTAGGGGGTAACTATGGCTACACCTTC
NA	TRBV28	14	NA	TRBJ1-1	CASSNTALNTEAFF	TGTGCCAGCAGTAACACCGCCCTGAACACTGAAGCTTTCTTT
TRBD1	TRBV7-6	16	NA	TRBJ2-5	CASSLRGQGGRETQYF	TGTGCCAGCAGCTTAAGAGGACAGGGGGGGAGAGAGACCCAGTACTTC
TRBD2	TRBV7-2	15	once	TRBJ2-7	CASSFWGGGAYEQYF	TGTGCCAGCAGCTTTTGGGGGGGAGGGGCCTACGAGCAGTACTTC
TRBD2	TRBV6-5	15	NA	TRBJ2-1	CASSYSTSGIDEQFF	TGTGCCAGCAGTTACTCGACTAGCGGGATCGATGAGCAGTTCTTC
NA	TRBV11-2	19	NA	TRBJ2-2	CASSLVVLARGYEAGELFF	TGTGCCAGCAGCTTAGTAGTCCTAGCCCGAGGGTATGAAGCCGGGGAGCTGTTTTTT
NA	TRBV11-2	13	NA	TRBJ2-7	CASSLSALYEQYF	TGTGCCAGCAGCTTGTCAGCCCTCTACGAGCAGTACTTC
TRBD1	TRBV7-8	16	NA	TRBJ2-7	CASSLAKTGGEYEQYF	TGTGCCAGCAGCTTAGCGAAGACAGGGGGCGAATACGAGCAGTACTTC
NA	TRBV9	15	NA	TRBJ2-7	CASSVGGTPTYEQYF	TGTGCCAGCAGCGTAGGTGGGACTCCCACCTACGAGCAGTACTTC
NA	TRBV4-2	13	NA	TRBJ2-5	CASSRTVGETQYF	TGTGCCAGCAGCCGGACCGTGGGGGAGACCCAGTACTTC
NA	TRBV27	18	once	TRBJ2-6	CASSLRGHPLSGANVLTF	TGTGCCAGCAGTTTAAGAGGTCACCCTCTCTCTGGGGCCAACGTCCTGACTTTC
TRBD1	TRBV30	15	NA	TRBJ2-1	CAWSVFRGHLNEQFF	TGTGCCTGGAGTGTATTCAGGGGGCACCTCAATGAGCAGTTCTTC
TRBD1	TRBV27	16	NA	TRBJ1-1	CASSSETGVGGTEAFF	TGTGCCAGCAGTTCCGAGACAGGGGTCGGGGGCACTGAAGCTTTCTTT
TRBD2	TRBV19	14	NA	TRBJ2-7	CASNPAGGSYEQYF	TGTGCCAGTAACCCAGCGGGAGGATCCTACGAGCAGTACTTC
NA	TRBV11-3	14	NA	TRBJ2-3	CASSLVVGGDTQYF	TGTGCCAGCAGCTTAGTAGTAGGGGGGGATACGCAGTATTTT
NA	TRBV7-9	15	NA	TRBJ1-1	CASSLAQGWDTEAFF	TGTGCCAGCAGCTTAGCGCAGGGGTGGGACACTGAAGCTTTCTTT
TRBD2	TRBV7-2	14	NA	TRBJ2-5	CASSSRTSRETQYF	TGTGCCAGCAGCTCCCGGACTAGCAGGGAGACCCAGTACTTC